Ten or more counts support the clone carrying this TCR beta chain. The antigen is unknown. RNA transcripts gave rise to amplified TCR beta CDR3 regions. TCR CDR3 underwent first-round RT-PCR with the HTBI primer set. From the multiplex PCR reads, TCRdb called clonotypes with MiXCR, one entry per CDR3 protein. Among under 40,000 distinct CDR3 sequences listed, around 53% were seen once. This sample is drawn from a study of T cells in Graves' hyperthyroidism and ophthalmopathy. Study-wide points: Blood samples included most of the expanded thyroid clonotypes exceeding 0.001.

V was pared by 7 bases and J by 1 base, with 7 bases between. The CDR3 runs 12 residues. Germline-derived CDR1 and CDR2 are MDHEN and SYDVKM. The study left out patients who had uncontrolled infection, other autoimmune disease, pregnancy or lactation. The sequencing input was blood. The chain joins TRBV28 to TRBJ1-1; D call uncertain. This clonotype originated in a woman aged 40-49 years with Graves' ophthalmopathy. This CDR3 reads CASTDPNTEAFF. DNA of the CDR3: TGTGCCAGCACGGACCCGAACACTGAAGCTTTCTTT.